In this sample, the clone carrying this T cell receptor (beta chain) turned up many times. The record originates from a study of response to subunit inactivated influenza vaccine. Germline-derived CDR1 and CDR2 are MNHEY and SVGEGT. The CDR3 runs 13 residues. V lost 7 bases to trimming and J lost 8 bases, with 12 bases between them. One entry per CDR3 protein results from TCRdb running MiXCR on the RT-PCR reads. The sample comprises roughly 500,000 distinct CDR3 sequences, about 15% of which are singletons, and less than 4% rests with the top ten. The chain couples TRBV6-2 or TRBV6-3 to TRBJ1-6; weak D call: TRBD1 (5 bases). Here the sequenced sample was CD4+ T cells sorted from PBMCs, taken around 2 years after vaccination. This sequence originates from a man between 45 and 75 years old who received an inactivated influenza vaccine. CDR3 residues: CASKWDADSPLHF. The CDR3 nucleotides are TGTGCCAGCAAGTGGGACGCAGATTCACCCCTCCACTTT.